The 11 T cell receptor beta chains presented below share a single source sample, sequenced in a study of immune evolution from preneoplasia to lung adenocarcinoma. TCRdb's copy holds only in-frame clones and misses some; the assay was immunoSEQ multiplex PCR. The table shows approximately 3,600 clones, with over 75% occurring only once. Sequencing was performed on FFPE adjacent normal lung tissue. The source is a person aged 60-80 years with lung adenocarcinoma.

This clone was found once. The V and J genes are TRBV15 and TRBJ2-1; weak D call: TRBD1 (6 bases). The CDR3 has 13 residues. CDR1 is LNHNV, CDR2 YYDKDF, per germline (reference sequence). Between the trimmed V and J ends, which lost 7 bases and 7 bases, there was a span of 14 bases. In DNA form, the CDR3 reads TGTGCCACCAACAGGGCCTCCGGTAATGAGCAGTTCTTC. This encodes CATNRASGNEQFF.

The DNA for the CDR3 is TGTGCCAGCAGGCGGACAGGGGCAGAAGCTTTCTTT. Translating it yields CASRRTGAEAFF. V gene TRBV6-5 combines with J gene TRBJ1-1, with 9 positions matching TRBD1. Germline values: CDR1 MNHEY, CDR2 SVGAGI. The CDR3 is 12 residues long. V lost 6 bases to trimming and J lost 8 bases; unmatched junction nucleotides: 4.

This clone has a single count. The CDR3 reads CASSPGLAESNEQFF. The DNA of the CDR3 is TGTGCCAGCAGCCCCGGACTAGCGGAATCCAATGAGCAGTTCTTC. The V gene is TRBV11-2, the J gene TRBJ2-1; TRBD2 aligns across 10 bases. V lost 5 bases, J lost 6 bases, and 7 bases stayed unmatched. Germline assignment: CDR1 SGHAT and CDR2 FQNNGV. The CDR3 is 15 residues long.

The gene calls are TRBV10-3 and TRBJ2-2; 11 bases map to TRBD2. CDR3 length equals 15 residues. Germline assignment: CDR1 ENHRY and CDR2 SYGVKD. V was clipped by 4 bases and J by 7 bases; unmatched bases: 5. CDR3 protein: CAISVAGGIVGELFF. Written as DNA, the CDR3 is TGTGCCATCAGTGTAGCGGGAGGGATAGTCGGGGAGCTGTTTTTT.

The chain combines TRBV18 with TRBJ2-5; no clear D gene. The germline CDR1 and CDR2 sequences are KGHSH and LQKENI. The CDR3 runs 12 residues. V lost 3 bases to trimming and J lost 3 bases, with 5 bases between them. The CDR3 bases are TGTGCCAGCTCACCCTACAAAGAGACCCAGTACTTC. Residues: CASSPYKETQYF.

The chain couples TRBV7-2 to TRBJ1-1; D is uncertain. Germline V gives CDR1 SGHTA, CDR2 FQGNSA. The CDR3 is 17 amino acids. V dropped 2 bases and J dropped 6 bases, with 22 bases sitting between them. In DNA form, the CDR3 reads TGTGCCAGCAGCTTATGGAGTCAGTCGTTCGAACGGGCTGAAGCTTTCTTT. Its protein product is CASSLWSQSFERAEAFF.

The V gene is TRBV11-1, the J gene TRBJ2-5, with a tentative D call TRBD1 (5 bases). V was shortened by 3 bases and J by 1 base, with 9 bases between the two germline ends. Per the germline V gene, CDR1 is SGHAT and CDR2 is FQDESV (reference sequence). The CDR3 length is 14 residues. The CDR3 sequence: CASSFRQPQETQYF. The CDR3 region has the DNA TGTGCCAGCAGCTTTCGACAGCCCCAAGAGACCCAGTACTTC.

The V call is TRBV18, the J call TRBJ1-1; D is ambiguous. Between the trimmed V and J ends, which lost 1 base and 0 bases, there was a span of 15 bases. This CDR3 region has 17 residues. CDR1 and CDR2 (germline): KGHSH, LQKENI. The DNA of the CDR3 is TGTGCCAGCTCACCACTGCCCCCGGCGGGGATGAACACTGAAGCTTTCTTT. Translating it yields CASSPLPPAGMNTEAFF.

In its sample, this clone ranks as large. The chain carries TRBV28 and TRBJ2-7, with unresolved D. From germline, CDR1 is MDHEN and CDR2 SYDVKM. This CDR3 is 12 amino acids long. Trimming left V 5 bases short and J 2 bases short, with 7 bases between. Written as DNA, the CDR3 is TGTGCCAGCAGTAGGTGGGCCTACGAGCAGTACTTC. Residues: CASSRWAYEQYF.

The genes are TRBV10-3 and TRBJ2-5; 7 nucleotides match TRBD2. The CDR3 sequence is 13 residues long. J gave up 0 bases and V 11 bases, and 6 bases lay outside the gene matches. Germline values: CDR1 ENHRY, CDR2 SYGVKD. The CDR3 sequence: CAAGGGYQETQYF. CDR3 nucleotide sequence: TGTGCCGCTGGGGGGGGGTACCAAGAGACCCAGTACTTC.

This rearrangement joins TRBV18 to TRBJ2-1; D is possibly TRBD2 (5 bases). Germline V gene lookup returns CDR1 KGHSH and CDR2 LQKENI. Trimming took 6 bases from V and 4 from J, leaving 16 bases between them. The CDR3 has 15 amino acids. CDR3 protein: CASSRLAGEYNEQFF. The DNA of the CDR3 is TGTGCCAGCTCCCGCCTGGCGGGCGAATACAATGAGCAGTTCTTC. The full variable domain, in which reference TRBV18 and TRBJ2-1 provide the parts outside the CDR3, is NAGVMQNPRHLVRRRGQEARLRCSPMKGHSHVYWYRQLPEEGLKFMVYLQKENIIDESGMPKERFSAEFPKEGPSILRIQQVVRGDSAAYFCASSRLAGEYNEQFFGPGTRLTVL.